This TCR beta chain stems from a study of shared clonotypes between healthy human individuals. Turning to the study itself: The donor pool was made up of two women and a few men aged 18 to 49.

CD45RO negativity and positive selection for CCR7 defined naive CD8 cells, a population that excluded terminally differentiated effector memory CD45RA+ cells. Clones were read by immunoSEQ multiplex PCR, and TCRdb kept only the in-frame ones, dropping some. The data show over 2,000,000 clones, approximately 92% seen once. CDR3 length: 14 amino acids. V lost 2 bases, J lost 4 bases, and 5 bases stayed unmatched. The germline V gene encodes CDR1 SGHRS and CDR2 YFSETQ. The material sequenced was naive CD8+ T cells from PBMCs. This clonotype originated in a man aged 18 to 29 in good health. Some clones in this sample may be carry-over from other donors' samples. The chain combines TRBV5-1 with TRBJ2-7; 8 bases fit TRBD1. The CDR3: CASSLGQGEYEQYF. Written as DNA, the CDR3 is TGCGCCAGCAGCTTAGGACAGGGCGAGTACGAGCAGTACTTC.